Listed below are T cell receptor beta chains from one sample, sequenced in a study of human T cells and chemical hapten exposure. TCRdb re-derived calls from the RACE reads in MiXCR, one entry per CDR3 protein. The sample shows some 51,000 distinct CDR3 sequences, over 8% of them seen only once. The sample here was whole blood, taken in connection with sensitization to the hapten diphenylcyclopropenone (DPC). These receptors all stem from a woman between 35 and 50 years old with alopecia areata. Some clones in this sample may be carry-over from other donors' samples. The CDR3 runs from the conserved cysteine through the conserved F or W. Each record gives: D gene, J gene, clone size, V gene, CDR3 protein, CDR3 DNA. D genes are given only for firm matches. Not every row has a clone size; where given, it reads once, few, many or a size class.

d_call: -
j_call: TRBJ2-7
clone_size: -
v_call: TRBV20-1
cdr3_aa: CSASQLGGGYEQYF
cdr3_nt: TGCAGTGCCAGCCAGTTGGGGGGCGGATACGAGCAGTACTTC

d_call: TRBD1
j_call: TRBJ2-7
clone_size: many
v_call: TRBV13
cdr3_aa: CASSLWDSSYEQYF
cdr3_nt: TGTGCCAGCAGCTTATGGGACAGCTCCTACGAGCAGTACTTC

d_call: TRBD1
j_call: TRBJ2-7
clone_size: many
v_call: TRBV13
cdr3_aa: CASSLRAGGTNSYEQYF
cdr3_nt: TGTGCCAGCAGCTTACGGGCAGGGGGTACCAACTCCTACGAGCAGTACTTC

d_call: -
j_call: TRBJ2-3
clone_size: -
v_call: TRBV10-3
cdr3_aa: CAISAGGLSDDTQYF
cdr3_nt: TGTGCCATCAGCGCAGGGGGGCTCTCGGATGATACGCAGTATTTT

d_call: -
j_call: TRBJ1-2
clone_size: many
v_call: TRBV19
cdr3_aa: CASSITDAGGYTF
cdr3_nt: TGTGCCAGTAGTATAACGGATGCGGGTGGCTACACCTTC

d_call: -
j_call: TRBJ2-7
clone_size: few
v_call: TRBV20-1
cdr3_aa: CSASPTGGYAYEQYF
cdr3_nt: TGCAGCGCCTCCCCTACCGGGGGCTATGCCTACGAGCAGTACTTC

d_call: -
j_call: TRBJ2-1
clone_size: many
v_call: TRBV4-3
cdr3_aa: CASSPGQGSNEQFF
cdr3_nt: TGCGCCAGCAGCCCCGGCCAGGGTAGTAATGAGCAGTTCTTC

d_call: -
j_call: TRBJ1-6
clone_size: many
v_call: TRBV11-2
cdr3_aa: CASSSRHLNSPLHF
cdr3_nt: TGTGCCAGCAGCTCACGGCACTTAAATTCACCCCTCCACTTT

d_call: -
j_call: TRBJ1-2
clone_size: many
v_call: TRBV24-1
cdr3_aa: CATSETGITNYGYTF
cdr3_nt: TGTGCCACCAGTGAGACCGGAATTACTAACTATGGCTACACCTTC

d_call: -
j_call: TRBJ1-2
clone_size: many
v_call: TRBV20-1
cdr3_aa: CSARDGRAANYGYTF
cdr3_nt: TGCAGTGCTAGAGATGGTAGGGCAGCCAACTATGGCTACACCTTC

d_call: -
j_call: TRBJ1-2
clone_size: many
v_call: TRBV12-3/TRBV12-4
cdr3_aa: CASTPGSYYGYTF
cdr3_nt: TGTGCCAGCACTCCGGGGTCGTACTATGGCTACACCTTC

d_call: -
j_call: TRBJ1-2
clone_size: few
v_call: TRBV30
cdr3_aa: CAWRAGTSYGYTF
cdr3_nt: TGTGCCTGGAGGGCCGGGACCTCTTATGGCTACACCTTC

d_call: TRBD1
j_call: TRBJ1-1
clone_size: many
v_call: TRBV6-1
cdr3_aa: CASSHRGQSTEAFF
cdr3_nt: TGTGCCAGCAGTCACAGGGGGCAGAGCACTGAAGCTTTCTTT

d_call: -
j_call: TRBJ1-1
clone_size: -
v_call: TRBV2
cdr3_aa: CASSEIRSLSEAFF
cdr3_nt: TGTGCCAGCAGTGAAATTCGTTCCCTTAGTGAAGCTTTCTTT

d_call: -
j_call: TRBJ2-2
clone_size: -
v_call: TRBV6-2/TRBV6-3
cdr3_aa: CASRLLADRRYTGELFF
cdr3_nt: TGTGCCAGCAGACTACTCGCCGACCGGAGATACACCGGGGAGCTGTTTTTT

d_call: -
j_call: TRBJ1-4
clone_size: many
v_call: TRBV6-5
cdr3_aa: CASASQGSEKLFF
cdr3_nt: TGTGCCAGCGCGTCGCAGGGCTCTGAAAAACTGTTTTTT

d_call: -
j_call: TRBJ1-2
clone_size: -
v_call: TRBV5-1
cdr3_aa: CASSLGRVVRGGYTF
cdr3_nt: TGCGCCAGCAGCTTGGGCAGGGTGGTACGCGGTGGCTACACCTTC

d_call: -
j_call: TRBJ1-2
clone_size: -
v_call: TRBV9
cdr3_aa: CASSVDLTGANYGYTF
cdr3_nt: TGTGCCAGCAGCGTAGATCTCACGGGAGCTAACTATGGCTACACCTTC

d_call: -
j_call: TRBJ1-1
clone_size: many
v_call: TRBV5-6
cdr3_aa: CASSLVAGVTEAFF
cdr3_nt: TGTGCCAGCAGCTTGGTGGCAGGGGTAACTGAAGCTTTCTTT

d_call: -
j_call: TRBJ2-7
clone_size: many
v_call: TRBV20-1
cdr3_aa: CSARREGRGYYEQYF
cdr3_nt: TGCAGTGCTAGACGTGAAGGGAGGGGGTATTACGAGCAGTACTTC

d_call: -
j_call: TRBJ2-5
clone_size: -
v_call: TRBV3-1
cdr3_aa: CASSQVSQGTETQYF
cdr3_nt: TGTGCCAGCAGCCAAGTTTCACAGGGTACGGAGACCCAGTACTTC

d_call: TRBD1
j_call: TRBJ2-5
clone_size: many
v_call: TRBV7-6
cdr3_aa: CASRDQGAGETQYF
cdr3_nt: TGTGCCAGCCGCGATCAGGGGGCCGGAGAGACCCAGTACTTC

d_call: TRBD1
j_call: TRBJ2-2
clone_size: many
v_call: TRBV7-3
cdr3_aa: CASSLRQGSTGELFF
cdr3_nt: TGTGCCAGCAGCCTTCGACAGGGGAGCACCGGGGAGCTGTTTTTT

d_call: TRBD2
j_call: TRBJ2-7
clone_size: -
v_call: TRBV7-6
cdr3_aa: CASSLTGGNEQYF
cdr3_nt: TGTGCCAGCAGCTTAACGGGGGGTAACGAGCAGTACTTC

d_call: TRBD1
j_call: TRBJ1-1
clone_size: few
v_call: TRBV20-1
cdr3_aa: CSGMTGETEAFF
cdr3_nt: TGCAGTGGGATGACAGGGGAAACTGAAGCTTTCTTT

d_call: -
j_call: TRBJ1-1
clone_size: many
v_call: TRBV20-1
cdr3_aa: CSARQNTEAFF
cdr3_nt: TGCAGTGCCAGACAGAACACTGAAGCTTTCTTT

d_call: -
j_call: TRBJ2-7
clone_size: -
v_call: TRBV9
cdr3_aa: CASSVGGYDYEQYF
cdr3_nt: TGTGCCAGCAGCGTAGGTGGCTACGACTACGAGCAGTACTTC

d_call: TRBD1
j_call: TRBJ1-4
clone_size: -
v_call: TRBV12-3/TRBV12-4
cdr3_aa: CASSSRGLDEKLFF
cdr3_nt: TGTGCCAGCAGTTCCAGGGGGCTGGATGAAAAACTGTTTTTT

d_call: -
j_call: TRBJ2-7
clone_size: many
v_call: TRBV21-1
cdr3_aa: CASSKPYEQYF
cdr3_nt: TGTGCCAGCAGCAAACCCTACGAGCAGTACTTC

d_call: -
j_call: TRBJ2-2
clone_size: few
v_call: TRBV29-1
cdr3_aa: CSVEGSGVAGELFF
cdr3_nt: TGCAGCGTTGAAGGGTCAGGGGTAGCCGGGGAGCTGTTTTTT

d_call: TRBD2
j_call: TRBJ2-5
clone_size: many
v_call: TRBV7-2
cdr3_aa: CASSLELAGGRAETQYF
cdr3_nt: TGTGCCAGCAGCTTAGAGCTAGCGGGGGGCCGGGCAGAGACCCAGTACTTC

d_call: -
j_call: TRBJ2-7
clone_size: -
v_call: TRBV2
cdr3_aa: CASQQGLGEQYF
cdr3_nt: TGTGCCAGCCAGCAAGGTTTGGGCGAGCAGTACTTC

d_call: -
j_call: TRBJ1-1
clone_size: many
v_call: TRBV12-3/TRBV12-4
cdr3_aa: CASSLGATGEAFF
cdr3_nt: TGTGCCAGCAGCTTAGGGGCGACTGGTGAAGCTTTCTTT

d_call: -
j_call: TRBJ2-3
clone_size: many
v_call: TRBV11-3
cdr3_aa: CASSLGGGAPTDTQYF
cdr3_nt: TGTGCCAGCAGCTTAGGAGGCGGGGCCCCGACAGATACGCAGTATTTT

d_call: -
j_call: TRBJ1-3
clone_size: many
v_call: TRBV21-1
cdr3_aa: CASNQWVVSGNTIYF
cdr3_nt: TGTGCCAGCAACCAGTGGGTAGTCTCTGGAAACACCATATATTTT

d_call: -
j_call: TRBJ2-1
clone_size: many
v_call: TRBV30
cdr3_aa: CAWRQGPHEQFF
cdr3_nt: TGTGCCTGGAGGCAGGGGCCCCATGAGCAGTTCTTC

d_call: TRBD2
j_call: TRBJ2-1
clone_size: -
v_call: TRBV19
cdr3_aa: CASSIRGLAGRRSYNEQFF
cdr3_nt: TGTGCCAGTAGTATAAGGGGACTAGCGGGGCGACGCTCCTACAATGAGCAGTTCTTC

d_call: TRBD1
j_call: TRBJ2-5
clone_size: many
v_call: TRBV29-1
cdr3_aa: CSAFGQGETQYF
cdr3_nt: TGCAGCGCCTTCGGACAGGGAGAGACCCAGTACTTC

d_call: -
j_call: TRBJ2-2
clone_size: -
v_call: TRBV6-6
cdr3_aa: CASSYRVSTGELFF
cdr3_nt: TGTGCCAGCAGTTACAGGGTGTCCACCGGGGAGCTGTTTTTT

d_call: -
j_call: TRBJ1-1
clone_size: many
v_call: TRBV5-8
cdr3_aa: CASSRGGTAFF
cdr3_nt: TGTGCCAGCAGCCGGGGCGGGACAGCTTTCTTT

d_call: TRBD2
j_call: TRBJ2-7
clone_size: -
v_call: TRBV6-2/TRBV6-3
cdr3_aa: CASSRSSSGGYEQYF
cdr3_nt: TGTGCCAGCAGCCGCTCCTCTAGCGGGGGCTACGAGCAGTACTTC

d_call: -
j_call: TRBJ2-2
clone_size: many
v_call: TRBV14
cdr3_aa: CASSQVDNRNTGELFF
cdr3_nt: TGTGCCAGCAGCCAAGTTGACAATCGAAACACCGGGGAGCTGTTTTTT

d_call: -
j_call: TRBJ1-5
clone_size: many
v_call: TRBV12-3/TRBV12-4
cdr3_aa: CASSLILGKNQPQHF
cdr3_nt: TGTGCCAGCAGTTTAATCTTGGGGAAAAATCAGCCCCAGCATTTT

d_call: TRBD1
j_call: TRBJ1-1
clone_size: many
v_call: TRBV5-1
cdr3_aa: CASSLITGQTEAFF
cdr3_nt: TGCGCCAGCAGCCTGATTACGGGACAGACTGAAGCTTTCTTT

d_call: TRBD2
j_call: TRBJ2-1
clone_size: few
v_call: TRBV29-1
cdr3_aa: CSVLGLAGQYNEQFF
cdr3_nt: TGCAGCGTCCTGGGACTAGCGGGACAGTACAATGAGCAGTTCTTC

d_call: -
j_call: TRBJ1-3
clone_size: -
v_call: TRBV5-1
cdr3_aa: CASSSLDPSGNTIYF
cdr3_nt: TGCGCCAGCAGCTCCTTGGACCCCTCTGGAAACACCATATATTTT

d_call: -
j_call: TRBJ1-1
clone_size: many
v_call: TRBV10-3
cdr3_aa: CAISEQGNTEAFF
cdr3_nt: TGTGCCATCAGTGAGCAGGGGAACACTGAAGCTTTCTTT

d_call: -
j_call: TRBJ2-7
clone_size: -
v_call: TRBV20-1
cdr3_aa: CSARDSGFYYEQYF
cdr3_nt: TGCAGTGCTCGGGATTCGGGCTTCTACTACGAGCAGTACTTC

d_call: -
j_call: TRBJ2-7
clone_size: many
v_call: TRBV20-1
cdr3_aa: CSADRMDYEQYF
cdr3_nt: TGCAGTGCTGACAGGATGGACTACGAGCAGTACTTC

d_call: TRBD1
j_call: TRBJ1-3
clone_size: few
v_call: TRBV5-4
cdr3_aa: CASSVDREGFRKNF
cdr3_nt: TGTGCCAGCAGCGTTGACAGGGAGGGGTTCCGAAAAAATTTT

d_call: TRBD1
j_call: TRBJ1-1
clone_size: few
v_call: TRBV12-3/TRBV12-4
cdr3_aa: CASSWPGQGNTEAFF
cdr3_nt: TGTGCCAGCAGCTGGCCGGGACAGGGGAACACTGAAGCTTTCTTT

d_call: TRBD1
j_call: TRBJ1-4
clone_size: few
v_call: TRBV20-1
cdr3_aa: CSASPDRVGKLFF
cdr3_nt: TGCAGTGCTAGCCCGGACAGGGTTGGAAAACTGTTTTTT

d_call: -
j_call: TRBJ2-5
clone_size: many
v_call: TRBV3-1
cdr3_aa: CASSQDLYGDIREETQYF
cdr3_nt: TGTGCCAGCAGCCAAGATCTTTATGGTGATATCAGGGAGGAGACCCAGTACTTC

d_call: TRBD1
j_call: TRBJ1-2
clone_size: many
v_call: TRBV29-1
cdr3_aa: CSVDKGQKGNVYGYTF
cdr3_nt: TGCAGCGTTGATAAGGGACAGAAGGGCAACGTCTATGGCTACACCTTC

d_call: -
j_call: TRBJ1-5
clone_size: -
v_call: TRBV7-2
cdr3_aa: CASSWDLTGRSQPQHF
cdr3_nt: TGTGCCAGCAGCTGGGACCTTACTGGGAGAAGTCAGCCCCAGCATTTT

d_call: -
j_call: TRBJ1-4
clone_size: many
v_call: TRBV29-1
cdr3_aa: CTRERATTNEKLFF
cdr3_nt: TGCACCAGGGAGAGGGCGACAACTAATGAAAAACTGTTTTTT

d_call: TRBD2
j_call: TRBJ2-3
clone_size: many
v_call: TRBV5-4
cdr3_aa: CASSSERGSYTDTQYF
cdr3_nt: TGTGCCAGCAGTTCCGAGCGGGGGAGCTACACAGATACGCAGTATTTT

d_call: TRBD1
j_call: TRBJ2-2
clone_size: -
v_call: TRBV5-1
cdr3_aa: CASSPGTVNTGELFF
cdr3_nt: TGCGCCAGCAGCCCCGGGACAGTGAACACCGGGGAGCTGTTTTTT

d_call: TRBD1
j_call: TRBJ1-5
clone_size: many
v_call: TRBV12-3/TRBV12-4
cdr3_aa: CASSSDRARQPQHF
cdr3_nt: TGTGCCAGCAGCTCCGACAGGGCCCGTCAGCCCCAGCATTTT